These T cell receptor beta chains were read from a single sample in a study of OX40 agonist ivuxolimab in advanced cancers. Data came from immunoSEQ multiplex PCR; TCRdb stores just in-frame clones and leaves some out. The profile covers approximately 69,000 clones, with 84% appearing a single time and 1.1% taken by the ten largest. This sample comprised CD4+ or CD8+ T cells sorted from blood, obtained in a trial of the OX40 agonist ivuxolimab. These receptors were collected from an adult with an advanced solid tumor such as melanoma, head and neck, liver or kidney cancer. CDR3s include the opening cysteine and the closing phenylalanine or tryptophan. The D gene is left open where the match is weak. Not every row has a clone size; where given, it reads once, few, many or a size class.

v_gene,d_gene,j_gene,abundance,CDR3nt,CDR3aa
TRBV10-2,TRBD2,TRBJ2-7,NA,TGCGCCAGCAGTGATTGGGGGGGTGCCTACGAGCAGTACTTC,CASSDWGGAYEQYF
TRBV27,NA,TRBJ1-2,NA,TGTGCCAGCGGACCTGGGCATCAGGGTGGCTACACCTTC,CASGPGHQGGYTF
TRBV4-2,NA,TRBJ1-5,once,TGTGCCAGCAGCCAAGATGAGCTACGGAATCAGCCCCAGCATTTT,CASSQDELRNQPQHF
TRBV11-2,TRBD1,TRBJ1-2,NA,TGTGCCAGCAGCGGATGGGACAGGGGATTTAACTATGGCTACACCTTC,CASSGWDRGFNYGYTF
TRBV5-1,NA,TRBJ2-3,few,TGCGCCAGCAGCCTCCGGGACACAATCACAGATACGCAGTATTTT,CASSLRDTITDTQYF
TRBV7-2,NA,TRBJ2-2,NA,TGTGCCAGCAGTCTTCGGGGTCGGGAGCTGTTTTTT,CASSLRGRELFF
TRBV7-2,NA,TRBJ1-4,NA,TGTGCCAGCAGCCGGGGGGATAATGAAAAACTGTTTTTT,CASSRGDNEKLFF
TRBV7-3,NA,TRBJ1-2,NA,TGTGCCAGCAGCTTGTTCCGGGACATGGGCTACACCTTC,CASSLFRDMGYTF
TRBV29-1,NA,TRBJ1-1,NA,TGCAGCGTTGAAGGGGGGACCGGGGTAACTGAAGCTTTCTTT,CSVEGGTGVTEAFF
TRBV18,TRBD1,TRBJ2-5,once,TGTGCCAGCTCACCATTGTCGTCAGGGGGCGGTGAGACCCAGTACTTC,CASSPLSSGGGETQYF
TRBV4-1,NA,TRBJ1-2,NA,TGCGCCAGCAGCCAAGCGGGGGCCGCCCCGAATGGCTACACCTTC,CASSQAGAAPNGYTF
TRBV18,NA,TRBJ2-1,NA,TGTGCCAGCTCACCCCGACAGAAGTTGAATTTTAATGAGCAGTTCTTC,CASSPRQKLNFNEQFF
TRBV7-2,NA,TRBJ2-1,NA,TGTGCCAGCAGCTTGAGTGACCCCTCCTACAATGAGCAGTTCTTC,CASSLSDPSYNEQFF
TRBV5-4,TRBD1,TRBJ2-7,NA,TGTGCCTGGACCGGGACAGGGGTTTACGAGCAGTACTTC,CAWTGTGVYEQYF
TRBV4-1,NA,TRBJ1-5,once,TGCGCCAGCAGCCAAGAATCCGGGTTGAATCAGCCCCAGCATTTT,CASSQESGLNQPQHF
TRBV5-1,NA,TRBJ2-7,NA,TGCGCCAGCAGCTTGGGACAGGAATCAGGCGAGCAGTACTTC,CASSLGQESGEQYF
TRBV7-2,TRBD1,TRBJ1-1,NA,TGTGCCAGCAGCTTAGTAGGGGGCGGGGGGACTGAAGCTTTCTTT,CASSLVGGGGTEAFF
TRBV2,TRBD1,TRBJ1-5,NA,TGTGCCAGCAGCGAACGGACAGGTCCCAGGCCCCAGCATTTT,CASSERTGPRPQHF
TRBV7-2,TRBD1,TRBJ2-1,NA,TGTGCCAGCAGCTTAGTAAGGGACAGGCAGTTCTTC,CASSLVRDRQFF
TRBV14,NA,TRBJ1-2,NA,TGTGCCAGCAGCCCCCGAAGAGGGGATGGCTACACCTTC,CASSPRRGDGYTF
TRBV11-3,NA,TRBJ1-4,NA,TGTGCCAGCAGCTTAGAAACCGCCCCTAAGGGTGAAAAACTGTTTTTT,CASSLETAPKGEKLFF
TRBV2,NA,TRBJ1-1,NA,TGTGCCAGCAGTGACCGGGTCCAAGGGACTGAAGCTTTCTTT,CASSDRVQGTEAFF
TRBV18,NA,TRBJ1-1,few,TGTGCCAGCTCATACATGAACACTGAAGCTTTCTTT,CASSYMNTEAFF
TRBV6-6,TRBD1,TRBJ1-2,NA,TGTGCCAGCAGCTATGGACAGGGGAGGAACTATGGCTACACCTTC,CASSYGQGRNYGYTF
TRBV7-7,NA,TRBJ2-1,NA,TGTGCTAGCAGCTTAGGTTTCGACAATGAGCAGTTCTTC,CASSLGFDNEQFF
TRBV5-5,NA,TRBJ1-1,NA,TGTGCCAGCAGCTTGATTTTCGGGCACACTGAAGCTTTCTTT,CASSLIFGHTEAFF
TRBV7-9,NA,TRBJ1-1,NA,TGTGCCAGCAGCTTAGAAGTTAGCGGAGGGAGAGCTTTCTTT,CASSLEVSGGRAFF
TRBV5-1,NA,TRBJ2-3,NA,TGCGCCAGCAGCTTGCAACAGGGAGTGACAGATACGCAGTATTTT,CASSLQQGVTDTQYF